The 20 T cell receptor beta chains below all came from one sample that was sequenced in a study of technical replicates of blood from four donors. Generated by immunoSEQ multiplex PCR, the TCRdb table keeps only in-frame clones and is missing some. The data show tens of thousands of clones, around 96% seen once. The sample was T cells isolated from PBMCs. The receptors here all came from a human donor in good health.

V and J are TRBV30 and TRBJ2-7; the match to TRBD1 covers 10 bases. J was trimmed by 8 bases and V by 3 bases; bases with no gene match: 7. The CDR3 loop spans 13 amino acids. Germline V gene sequence: CDR1 GTSNPN, CDR2 SVGIG (reference sequence). CDR3 sequence reads: CAWRMTGGLKQYF. The CDR3, as DNA: TGTGCCTGGAGAATGACAGGGGGCTTAAAGCAGTACTTC.

The chain links TRBV2 to TRBJ2-1; 7 nucleotides agree with TRBD1. Germline CDR1 reads SNHLY; CDR2 reads FYNNEI. This CDR3 contains 15 residues. V trimming: 8 bases; J trimming: 4 bases; junction bases outside the gene matches: 11. CDR3 bases: TGTGCCAGCCCCGACGGGACAGCAAATTACAATGAGCAGTTCTTC. Translating it yields CASPDGTANYNEQFF. The complete variable domain, with remaining parts taken from reference TRBV2 and TRBJ2-1, reads EPEVTQTPSHQVTQMGQEVILRCVPISNHLYFYWYRQILGQKVEFLVSFYNNEISEKSEIFDDQFSVERPDGSNFTLKIRSTKLEDSAMYFCASPDGTANYNEQFFGPGTRLTVL.

This clone came up once. V is TRBV25-1 and J is TRBJ1-2, with 7 bases identical to TRBD1. CDR3 length: 16 amino acids. CDR1 is MGHDK, CDR2 SYGVNS, per germline. V shed 6 bases, J shed 2 bases, and the junction held 12 bases outside the gene matches. Here the CDR3 reads CASSPIAGTANYGYTF. The CDR3, as DNA: TGTGCCAGCAGCCCAATTGCCGGGACAGCCAACTATGGCTACACCTTC.

This clone was picked up one time. The chain carries TRBV10-2 and TRBJ1-2; D ambiguous. CDR1 WSHSY and CDR2 SAAADI come from the germline V gene. This CDR3 comprises 11 residues. Deletions cut 8 bases from V and 5 bases from J, with 9 bases between. CDR3 residues: CASETIYGYTF. The CDR3 DNA is TGCGCCAGCGAAACTATATATGGCTACACCTTC.

The chain couples TRBV28 to TRBJ2-6, with a tentative D call TRBD1 (7 bases). This CDR3 has 16 amino acids. Germline CDR1 is MDHEN and CDR2 is SYDVKM. Trimming removed 4 bases from V and 0 bases from J, with 10 bases in between. The CDR3, as DNA: TGTGCCAGCAGTTCGCAGGGGGGCTCTGGGGCCAACGTCCTGACTTTC. Its translation is CASSSQGGSGANVLTF.

This chain links TRBV14 with TRBJ1-2, with 8 bases fitting TRBD1. Trimming cost V 4 bases and J 4 bases; bases outside gene matches: 5. The CDR3 consists of 14 residues. Germline lookup yields CDR1 SGHDN and CDR2 FVKESK. This chain's CDR3 is CASSRSTGAYGYTF. The CDR3 DNA follows: TGTGCCAGCAGCCGTTCGACAGGGGCCTATGGCTACACCTTC. The entire variable domain, with the rest obtained from reference TRBV14 and TRBJ1-2, is as follows: EAGVTQFPSHSVIEKGQTVTLRCDPISGHDNLYWYRRVMGKEIKFLLHFVKESKQDESGMPNNRFLAERTGGTYSTLKVQPAELEDSGVYFCASSRSTGAYGYTFGSGTRLTVV.

The chain combines TRBV11-2 with TRBJ1-2, with TRBD1 as a possible D gene (6 bases). The CDR3 sequence is 14 residues long. V dropped 5 bases and J dropped 0 bases, with 10 bases sitting between them. CDR1 and CDR2 (germline): SGHAT, FQNNGV. CDR3 sequence: CASSPGHANYGYTF. The DNA for the CDR3 is TGTGCCAGCAGCCCGGGACACGCTAACTATGGCTACACCTTC. Full variable domain (remainder filled in from reference TRBV11-2 and TRBJ1-2): EAGVAQSPRYKIIEKRQSVAFWCNPISGHATLYWYQQILGQGPKLLIQFQNNGVVDDSQLPKDRFSAERLKGVDSTLKIQPAKLEDSAVYLCASSPGHANYGYTFGSGTRLTVV.

The chain has TRBV6-6 and TRBJ1-5; D unclear. Germline V lookup: CDR1 MNHNY, CDR2 SVGAGI (reference sequence). Deletions cut 9 bases from V and 0 bases from J, with 9 bases between. This CDR3 has 13 residues. The CDR3 region is CASEGYSNQPQHF. In DNA form, the CDR3 reads TGTGCCAGTGAGGGATATAGCAATCAGCCCCAGCATTTT.

This chain connects TRBV27 to TRBJ1-4; a possible D gene is TRBD1 (6 bases). The CDR3 consists of 15 residues. V was shortened by 4 bases and J by 5 bases, with 14 bases between the two germline ends. Germline CDR1 MNHEY, CDR2 SMNVEV (reference sequence). The CDR3 region is CASSSPQGRNEKLFF. For the CDR3, the DNA is TGTGCCAGCAGTTCTCCACAGGGCAGGAATGAAAAACTGTTTTTT.

V is TRBV28 and J is TRBJ2-7; 7 nucleotides align to TRBD1. The junction had 7 bases not matched to a gene; V was cut back by 8 bases and J by 0 bases. The CDR3 is made up of 14 amino acids. Germline CDR1 MDHEN, CDR2 SYDVKM. CDR3 in amino acids: CASVGQIFSYEQYF. The CDR3 bases are TGTGCCAGCGTGGGACAGATCTTCTCCTACGAGCAGTACTTC.

The chain is built from TRBV6-5 and TRBJ2-5; 8 bases fit TRBD2. The length of the CDR3 is 16 residues. Germline CDR1 MNHEY, CDR2 SVGAGI. V gave up 4 bases and J gave up 1 base; unmatched junction bases: 8. The CDR3 DNA reads as TGTGCCAGCAGTTTTAGGGCTAGCGGGTTCCAAGAGACCCAGTACTTC. Its protein is CASSFRASGFQETQYF.

This chain uses TRBV4-1 with TRBJ2-5; TRBD2 matches at 11 bases. Germline V lookup: CDR1 MGHRA, CDR2 YSYEKL. This CDR3 comprises 15 residues. V dropped 1 base and J dropped 7; count of bases not matched to a gene: 5. In nucleotides, the CDR3 is TGCGCCAGCAGCCAAGCACTAGCGGGGGCCAGGACCCAGTACTTC. Translation gives CASSQALAGARTQYF.

The chain couples TRBV4-3 to TRBJ2-1; 8 positions agree with TRBD2. Germline V lookup: CDR1 LGHNA, CDR2 YSLEER. The CDR3 covers 16 residues. The junction had 11 bases not matched to a gene; V was cut back by 4 bases and J by 6 bases. This CDR3 is CASSPSLAGGFNEQFF. The CDR3 nucleotides read TGCGCCAGCAGCCCATCGCTTGCGGGAGGCTTCAATGAGCAGTTCTTC.

This chain uses TRBV7-2 with TRBJ2-7, with 9 bases lining up with TRBD2. Germline trimming cut 5 bases from V and 4 bases from J; bases unmatched to any gene: 3. There are 13 residues in the CDR3. Germline loops: CDR1 SGHTA, CDR2 FQGNSA. The CDR3 nucleotides are TGTGCCAGCAGCGCTAGCGGGAAGTACGAGCAGTACTTC. Protein sequence: CASSASGKYEQYF.

The chain recombines TRBV5-4 with TRBJ2-3; TRBD2 matches at 11 bases. Germline V gene sequence: CDR1 SGHNT, CDR2 YYREEE (reference sequence). Losses at the gene ends were 0 bases for V and 6 bases for J; bases not matched to a gene: 3. CDR3 length equals 15 residues. CDR3 amino acids: CASSLGSGRADTQYF. CDR3 DNA sequence: TGTGCCAGCAGCTTGGGTAGCGGGAGGGCGGATACGCAGTATTTT.

CDR3 protein: CAWSQGGLVELFF. The CDR3 nucleotides read TGTGCCTGGAGTCAGGGCGGTTTAGTGGAGCTGTTTTTT. The chain combines TRBV30 with TRBJ2-2, with D perhaps TRBD1 (5 bases). The V and J ends lost 2 bases and 10 bases respectively, with 14 bases between them. The germline CDR1 and CDR2 sequences are GTSNPN and SVGIG (reference sequence). The CDR3 is 13 amino acids. Based on the CDR3 plus reference TRBV30 and TRBJ2-2, the full variable domain is SQTIHQWPATLVQPVGSPLSLECTVEGTSNPNLYWYRQAAGRGLQLLFYSVGIGQISSEVPQNLSASRPQDRQFILSSKKLLLSDSGFYLCAWSQGGLVELFFGEGSRLTVL.

The rearrangement joins TRBV4-1 to TRBJ2-1; 10 nucleotides align to TRBD2. The germline gives CDR1 MGHRA, CDR2 YSYEKL. This CDR3 region has 17 residues. V shed 0 bases and J 4 bases; nucleotides not matched to a gene: 6. CDR3 sequence (DNA): TGCGCCAGCAGCCAAGAGTTTACTAGCGGGATGTACAATGAGCAGTTCTTC. The encoded protein is CASSQEFTSGMYNEQFF.

The rearrangement links TRBV4-1 to TRBJ2-5; D uncertain. From germline, CDR1 is MGHRA and CDR2 YSYEKL. The germline V and J ends were trimmed by 1 base and 0 bases, with 9 bases remaining between them. This CDR3 contains 15 residues. The CDR3: CASSQAQLYQETQYF. CDR3 DNA: TGCGCCAGCAGCCAAGCCCAGTTATACCAAGAGACCCAGTACTTC.

This chain uses TRBV4-1 with TRBJ1-4; D gene uncertain. Germline loops: CDR1 MGHRA, CDR2 YSYEKL. This CDR3 comprises 16 residues. Between the trimmed V and J ends, which lost 0 bases and 1 base, there was a span of 9 bases. The chain's CDR3 is CASSQDGAGTNEKLFF. Written as DNA, the CDR3 is TGCGCCAGCAGCCAAGACGGCGCAGGAACTAATGAAAAACTGTTTTTT.

Here the CDR3 reads CASTRTGYNQPQHF. The CDR3 region has the DNA TGTGCCAGTACCAGAACGGGGTATAATCAGCCCCAGCATTTT. This chain links TRBV19 with TRBJ1-5; unclear D gene. The CDR3 is 14 amino acids. Germline CDR1 is LNHDA and CDR2 is SQIVND (reference sequence). Trimming pared 7 bases from V and 4 bases from J, leaving 14 bases between.